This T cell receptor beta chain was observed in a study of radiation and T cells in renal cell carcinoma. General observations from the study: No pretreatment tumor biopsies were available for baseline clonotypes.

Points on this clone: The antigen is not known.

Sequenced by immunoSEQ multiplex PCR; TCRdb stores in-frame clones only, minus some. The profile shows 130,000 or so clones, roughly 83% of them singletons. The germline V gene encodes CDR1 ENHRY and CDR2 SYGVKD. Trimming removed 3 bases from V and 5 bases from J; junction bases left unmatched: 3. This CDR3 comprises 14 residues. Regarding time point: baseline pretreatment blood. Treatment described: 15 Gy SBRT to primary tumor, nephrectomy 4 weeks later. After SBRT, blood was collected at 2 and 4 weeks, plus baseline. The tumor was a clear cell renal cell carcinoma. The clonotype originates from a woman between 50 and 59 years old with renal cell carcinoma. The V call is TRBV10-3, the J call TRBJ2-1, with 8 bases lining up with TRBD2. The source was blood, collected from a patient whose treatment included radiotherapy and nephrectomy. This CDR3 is CAISDLSGNNEQFF. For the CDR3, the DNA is TGTGCCATCAGTGACCTTAGCGGGAACAATGAGCAGTTCTTC.